One and the same sample provided the 19 T cell receptor beta chains below, sequenced in a study of blood T cell repertoires in COVID-19. Profiled with immunoSEQ multiplex PCR; TCRdb holds only in-frame clones, not every one. This repertoire shows tens of thousands of clones, about 90% found once; its top ten account for approximately 15%. The sequenced sample consisted of peripheral blood. The receptor source for this set is a male donor with acute or convalescent COVID-19.

The CDR3 reads CASSFSSINEQFF. For the CDR3, the DNA is TGTGCCAGCAGCTTCTCTAGTATCAATGAGCAGTTCTTC. J is TRBJ2-1 and V is TRBV11-2; D is uncertain. The V gene's germline CDR1 is SGHAT and CDR2 FQNNGV. The CDR3 has 13 amino acids. V gave up 3 bases and J gave up 6 bases, with 9 bases separating them.

This chain links TRBV14 with TRBJ1-4, with D tentatively TRBD1 (5 bases). V was cut by 4 bases and J by 5 bases, with 14 bases left in between. This CDR3 contains 15 residues. The germline CDR1 and CDR2 sequences are SGHDN and FVKESK. The CDR3 bases are TGTGCCAGCAGCCCCTCCCGGGGGTCGAATGAAAAACTGTTTTTT. The encoded protein is CASSPSRGSNEKLFF.

The chain recombines TRBV27 with TRBJ2-3; 15 positions match TRBD2. The CDR3 runs 16 residues. V was clipped by 6 bases and J by 5 bases; unmatched bases: 6. The germline V gene encodes CDR1 MNHEY and CDR2 SMNVEV (reference sequence). The CDR3 sequence: CASRPWTSGGVDTQYF. The CDR3 region has the DNA TGTGCCAGCAGACCATGGACTAGCGGGGGGGTAGATACGCAGTATTTT.

This sequence joins TRBV28 and TRBJ1-4, with D possibly TRBD1 on 5 matching bases. With 7 bases removed from V and 10 bases from J, the gap between germline ends came to 16 bases. Per the germline V gene, CDR1 is MDHEN and CDR2 is SYDVKM. The CDR3 consists of 13 residues. The CDR3 sequence: CASTRAAGPKLFF. The DNA of the CDR3 is TGTGCCAGCACCCGTGCAGCGGGGCCAAAACTGTTTTTT.

This clone was observed once. The rearrangement uses TRBV6-6 and TRBJ2-1; 7 bases match TRBD2. Germline-derived CDR1 and CDR2 are MNHNY and SVGAGI (reference sequence). This CDR3 is 15 amino acids long. V was clipped by 7 bases and J by 7 bases; unmatched bases: 13. The CDR3 nucleotides are TGTGCCAGCATGATTCCGAGCGGGGAGACTAATGAGCAGTTCTTC. As protein: CASMIPSGETNEQFF.

The rearrangement links TRBV6-6 to TRBJ1-6; D gene unclear. The CDR3 spans 11 residues. Germline lookup yields CDR1 MNHNY and CDR2 SVGAGI (reference sequence). V was cut by 4 bases and J by 9 bases, with 4 bases left in between. CDR3 sequence: CASSSRSPLHF. As DNA, the CDR3 is TGTGCCAGCAGTTCCCGTTCACCCCTCCACTTT.

V and J are TRBV12-5 and TRBJ1-2; D not resolved. V was pared by 3 bases and J by 8 bases, with 13 bases between. This CDR3 has 13 residues. Germline CDR1 reads LGHNT; CDR2 reads FRNRAP. In DNA, the CDR3 is TGTGCTAGTGGTTTACCCAACCTCGGGGGCTACACCTTC. Protein product: CASGLPNLGGYTF.

The chain has TRBV9 and TRBJ2-2; TRBD1 agrees at 7 bases. CDR3 length: 14 residues. Unmatched junction bases numbered 7, after V lost 3 bases and J lost 8 bases. Germline assignment: CDR1 SGDLS and CDR2 YYNGEE. CDR3 amino acids: CASSARQGKGELFF. The DNA of the CDR3 is TGTGCCAGCAGCGCCCGACAGGGAAAAGGGGAGCTGTTTTTT.

On this clone itself: The sample contains more than one DNA sequence encoding this CDR3. This chain joins TRBV6-5 and TRBJ1-1, with D perhaps TRBD1 (6 bases). V dropped 10 bases and J dropped 1 base, with 10 bases sitting between them. The CDR3 extends over 12 amino acids. The germline V gene has CDR1 MNHEY and CDR2 SVGAGI. CDR3 protein: CATRGGNTEAFF. As DNA, the CDR3 is TGTGCCACCAGAGGGGGGAACACTGAAGCTTTCTTT.

The chain joins TRBV24-1 to TRBJ2-2; a possible D gene is TRBD1 (6 bases). Germline V gene sequence: CDR1 KGHDR, CDR2 SFDVKD. V was trimmed by 2 bases and J by 6 bases, leaving 6 bases between them. The CDR3 length is 13 residues. The CDR3 DNA is TGTGCCACCAGTGATTCAGGGGCCGGGGAGCTGTTTTTT. The encoded protein is CATSDSGAGELFF.

This chain uses TRBV28 with TRBJ1-5, with a tentative D call TRBD1 (5 bases). CDR1 and CDR2 (germline): MDHEN, SYDVKM. V was trimmed by 2 bases and J by 7 bases, leaving 15 bases between them. The CDR3 is 15 amino acids. CDR3 in amino acids: CASSLVSGGGQPQHF. The DNA for the CDR3 is TGTGCCAGCAGTTTAGTATCCGGGGGTGGACAGCCCCAGCATTTT.

The V gene is TRBV18, the J gene TRBJ2-7; D possibly corresponds to TRBD2 (5 bases). This CDR3 comprises 13 residues. Trimming pared 1 base from V and 7 bases from J, leaving 11 bases between. Germline CDR1 KGHSH, CDR2 LQKENI. The CDR3 region is CASSPLPTGEQYF. CDR3 DNA: TGTGCCAGCTCACCACTTCCAACGGGGGAGCAGTACTTC.

The gene calls are TRBV7-8 and TRBJ1-5; TRBD1 matches 10 bases. Germline trimming cut 3 bases from V and 6 bases from J; bases unmatched to any gene: 5. The CDR3 consists of 15 residues. Germline V gene lookup returns CDR1 SGHVS and CDR2 FQNEAQ. The CDR3 DNA reads TGTGCCAGCAGCTTCCCGGGACAGGGGAGTCAGCCCCAGCATTTT. This codes for CASSFPGQGSQPQHF.

The genes are TRBV18 and TRBJ1-1, with 11 positions matching TRBD1. Per germline, CDR1 KGHSH and CDR2 LQKENI. The V segment lost 3 bases and the J segment 4 bases; nucleotides outside the gene matches: 7. CDR3 length: 16 amino acids. The CDR3 nucleotides are TGTGCCAGCTCACCCGGGACAGGGGGGACAGGCACTGAAGCTTTCTTT. It specifies CASSPGTGGTGTEAFF.

V usage is TRBV5-6 and J usage is TRBJ2-5; 8 bases agree with TRBD2. Trimming took 4 bases from V and 3 from J; bases not matched to a gene: 8. This CDR3 spans 15 amino acids. In germline, CDR1 is SGHDT, CDR2 YYEEEE. The CDR3 protein is CASSQNGLAEETQYF. CDR3 nucleotide sequence: TGTGCCAGCAGCCAAAACGGACTAGCCGAAGAGACCCAGTACTTC. The complete variable domain, with remaining parts taken from reference TRBV5-6 and TRBJ2-5, reads DAGVTQSPTHLIKTRGQQVTLRCSPKSGHDTVSWYQQALGQGPQFIFQYYEEEERQRGNFPDRFSGHQFPNYSSELNVNALLLGDSALYLCASSQNGLAEETQYFGPGTRLLVL.

The V call is TRBV5-1, the J call TRBJ1-4; D is uncertain. Trimming removed 2 bases from V and 3 bases from J, with 17 bases in between. Germline V gene sequence: CDR1 SGHRS, CDR2 YFSETQ. This CDR3 contains 17 residues. CDR3: CASSLKNLQASNEKLFF. DNA of the CDR3: TGCGCCAGCAGCTTAAAAAATCTCCAGGCTTCTAATGAAAAACTGTTTTTT.

CDR3 amino acids: CASSPRGWETQYF. The CDR3 coding sequence is TGTGCCAGCTCACCAAGGGGTTGGGAGACCCAGTACTTC. V and J are TRBV18 and TRBJ2-5, with D perhaps matching TRBD1 (5 bases). Per the germline V gene, CDR1 is KGHSH and CDR2 is LQKENI. The CDR3 spans 13 residues. V was clipped by 2 bases and J by 5 bases, with 9 bases between them.

The chain uses TRBV7-6 and TRBJ1-6; D call uncertain. The germline V gene encodes CDR1 SGHVS and CDR2 FNYEAQ. The CDR3 loop spans 16 amino acids. The V gene lost 5 bases and the J gene lost 1 base, with 12 bases spanning the gap. CDR3 protein: CASSQELGSYNSPLHF. CDR3 sequence (DNA): TGTGCCAGCAGCCAAGAACTAGGGTCCTATAATTCACCCCTCCACTTT.

This chain links TRBV3-1 (or the pseudogene TRBV3-2) with TRBJ2-1, with D perhaps TRBD2 (6 bases). V was shortened by 0 bases and J by 10 bases, with 10 bases between the two germline ends. CDR3 length equals 13 residues. The germline V gene encodes CDR1 LGHDT and CDR2 YNNKEL (reference sequence). CDR3 bases: TGTGCCAGCAGCCAAGATCCTCTAGCGGAGCAGTTCTTC. Its protein product is CASSQDPLAEQFF.